This T cell receptor (beta chain) was sequenced during a study of shared clonotypes between healthy human individuals. Study-level background: The people who gave samples were two women and a few men aged 18 to 49.

The method was immunoSEQ multiplex PCR; TCRdb's version includes in-frame clones alone and lacks a portion of them. The profile shows some 2.1 million clones, 85% to 95% of them singletons. Notes on this clone: Its antigen is still unknown.

Study findings and constraints: Donor clonotype sharing was expected to depend on sequencing depth. Between a handful of donors, naive CD4 clonotypes were shared at a level of about 5%.

The receptor comes from a man aged 18 to 29 in good health. Sequenced sample: naive CD4+ T cells sorted from blood. The subset here: CD45RA+ positively selected.

CDR3 bases: TGTGCCAGCAGCTTAGTATGGAGGAAACAGGGGAGTAATTCACCCCTCCACTTT. Its protein product is CASSLVWRKQGSNSPLHF. J is TRBJ1-6 and V is TRBV7-2; 7 nucleotides align to TRBD1. Germline assignment: CDR1 SGHTA and CDR2 FQGNSA. J lost 6 bases, V lost 1 base, and 12 bases had no gene match. The CDR3 has 18 residues.